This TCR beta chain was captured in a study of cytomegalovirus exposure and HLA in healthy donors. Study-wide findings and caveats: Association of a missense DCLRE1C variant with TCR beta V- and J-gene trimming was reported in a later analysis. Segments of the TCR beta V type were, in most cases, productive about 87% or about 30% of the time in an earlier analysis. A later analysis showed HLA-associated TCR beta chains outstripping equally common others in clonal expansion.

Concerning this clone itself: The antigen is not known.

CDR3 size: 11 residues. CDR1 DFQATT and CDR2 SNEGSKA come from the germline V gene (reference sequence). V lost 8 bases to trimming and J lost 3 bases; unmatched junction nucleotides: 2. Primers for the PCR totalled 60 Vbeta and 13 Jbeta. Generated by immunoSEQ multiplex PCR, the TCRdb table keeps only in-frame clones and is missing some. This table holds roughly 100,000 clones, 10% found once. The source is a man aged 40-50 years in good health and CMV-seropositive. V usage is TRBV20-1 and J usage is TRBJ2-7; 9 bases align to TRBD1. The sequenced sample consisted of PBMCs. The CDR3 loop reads CSRGQGYEQYF. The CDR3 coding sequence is TGCAGTCGGGGACAGGGCTACGAGCAGTACTTC.